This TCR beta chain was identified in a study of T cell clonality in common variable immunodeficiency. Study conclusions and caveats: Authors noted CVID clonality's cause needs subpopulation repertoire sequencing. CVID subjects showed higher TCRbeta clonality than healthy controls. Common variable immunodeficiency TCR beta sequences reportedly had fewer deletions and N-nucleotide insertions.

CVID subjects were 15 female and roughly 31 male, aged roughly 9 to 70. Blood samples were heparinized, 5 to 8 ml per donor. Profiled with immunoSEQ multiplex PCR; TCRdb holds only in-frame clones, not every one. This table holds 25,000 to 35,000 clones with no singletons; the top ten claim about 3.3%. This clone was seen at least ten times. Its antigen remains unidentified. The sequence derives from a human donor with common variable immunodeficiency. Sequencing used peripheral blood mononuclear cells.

CDR3 region: CASKAERVNTGELFF. The sequenced CDR3 bases are TGTGCCAGCAAGGCCGAGCGGGTGAACACCGGGGAG. This rearrangement joins TRBV2 to TRBJ2-2, with a tentative D call TRBD2 (6 bases). The read ends 3 residues before the CDR3 terminus; that terminus is restored from the germline J gene. Between the trimmed V and J ends, which lost 7 bases and 1 base, there was a span of 13 bases. The CDR3 consists of 15 residues. Germline CDR1 SNHLY, CDR2 FYNNEI.